This TCR beta chain was identified during a study of T cell changes during pregnancy in multiple sclerosis. Profiling relied on immunoSEQ multiplex PCR, and the TCRdb table lists in-frame clones only, not all of them. The sample yields more than 25,000 clones, roughly 90% seen once. The input for sequencing was CD8+ T cells from peripheral blood mononuclear cells, taken in the first trimester of pregnancy. The TCR was taken from a female donor with multiple sclerosis, enrolled in a pregnancy study.

The CDR3 DNA sequence: TGTGCCAGCAGTCACGGGACAGGGACAGATACGCAGTATTTT. Its translation: CASSHGTGTDTQYF. This chain joins TRBV6-5 and TRBJ2-3; 9 bases are shared with TRBD1. CDR1 is MNHEY, CDR2 SVGAGI, per germline. After removal of 5 bases from V and 3 bases from J, the junction contained 3 bases not matched to a gene. The CDR3 spans 14 residues.